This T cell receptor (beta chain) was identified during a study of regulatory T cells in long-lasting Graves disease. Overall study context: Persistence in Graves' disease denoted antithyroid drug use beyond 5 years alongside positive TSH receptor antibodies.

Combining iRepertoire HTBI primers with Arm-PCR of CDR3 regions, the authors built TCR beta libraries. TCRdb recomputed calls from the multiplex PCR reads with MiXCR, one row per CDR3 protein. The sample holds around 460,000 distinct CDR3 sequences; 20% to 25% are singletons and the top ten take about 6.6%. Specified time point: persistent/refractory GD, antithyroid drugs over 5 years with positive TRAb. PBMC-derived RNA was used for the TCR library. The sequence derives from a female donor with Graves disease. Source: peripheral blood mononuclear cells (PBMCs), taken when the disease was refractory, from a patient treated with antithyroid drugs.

Here the CDR3 reads CASSIGPGSYEQYF. In DNA form, the CDR3 reads TGTGCCAGTAGTATAGGACCAGGGTCGTACGAGCAGTACTTC. The rearrangement joins TRBV19 to TRBJ2-7; D possibly corresponds to TRBD1 (5 bases). The CDR3 spans 14 residues. Germline CDR1 reads LNHDA; CDR2 reads SQIVND (reference sequence). Trimming took 1 base from V and 4 from J, leaving 11 bases between them.